A single sample gave rise to the 28 T cell receptor beta chains below, sequenced in a study of Ad26.COV2.S vaccination and SARS-CoV-2 variants. Specified treatment: about 20 received Ad26.COV2.S at low or high dose, single or two shots; 5 received placebo; per-sample allocation not given. Collection of the samples took place on day 63 after the first injection of vaccine or placebo. TCRdb's table, derived via immunoSEQ multiplex PCR, lists solely in-frame clones and lacks some. The sample has hundreds of thousands of clones; 80% to 90% are singletons. Material: peripheral blood, obtained in a trial of Ad26.COV2.S vaccine versus placebo. The receptors were gathered from a person aged 18 to 65 who received the Ad26.COV2.S COVID-19 vaccine or a placebo.

The chain uses TRBV5-4 and TRBJ2-5; 12 bases fit TRBD2. This CDR3 contains 17 residues. In germline, CDR1 is SGHNT, CDR2 YYREEE (reference sequence). The V segment lost 5 bases and the J segment 5 bases; nucleotides outside the gene matches: 13. CDR3 nucleotide sequence: TGTGCCAGCAGTTCTAGCGGGGGGGCTATGAGGGCCGAGACCCAGTACTTC. The encoded protein is CASSSSGGAMRAETQYF. Full variable domain (missing parts from reference TRBV5-4 and TRBJ2-5): ETGVTQSPTHLIKTRGQQVTLRCSSQSGHNTVSWYQQALGQGPQFIFQYYREEENGRGNFPPRFSGLQFPNYSSELNVNALELDDSALYLCASSSSGGAMRAETQYFGPGTRLLVL.

The rearrangement joins TRBV29-1 to TRBJ1-1, with D tentatively TRBD1 (5 bases). Germline V lookup: CDR1 SQVTM, CDR2 ANQGSEA. The CDR3 contains 13 residues. V was trimmed by 5 bases and J by 0 bases, leaving 10 bases between them. As DNA, the CDR3 is TGCAGCGTTCTAACAGGAGTGAACACTGAAGCTTTCTTT. Translated: CSVLTGVNTEAFF. Variable domain in full (rest from reference TRBV29-1 and TRBJ1-1): SAVISQKPSRDICQRGTSLTIQCQVDSQVTMMFWYRQQPGQSLTLIATANQGSEATYESGFVIDKFPISRPNLTFSTLTVSNMSPEDSSIYLCSVLTGVNTEAFFGQGTRLTVV.

This chain connects TRBV5-1 to TRBJ1-6; tentative D call: TRBD1 (5 bases). Trimming left V 0 bases short and J 7 bases short, with 11 bases between. CDR1 and CDR2 from the germline V gene are SGHRS and YFSETQ. The CDR3 runs 15 residues. The CDR3 DNA sequence: TGCGCCAGCAGCTTGGAGGCGACAGTGAATTCACCCCTCCACTTT. It encodes CASSLEATVNSPLHF.

Turning to this clone: The same CDR3 is also encoded by other DNA sequences in this sample. This chain joins TRBV30 and TRBJ1-5; unclear D gene. Germline-derived CDR1 and CDR2 are GTSNPN and SVGIG (reference sequence). The germline V and J ends were trimmed by 0 bases and 3 bases, with 9 bases remaining between them. This CDR3 is built from 14 residues. CDR3 loop: CAWSVGADNQPQHF. DNA for the CDR3: TGTGCCTGGAGTGTAGGAGCAGACAATCAGCCCCAGCATTTT.

The chain carries TRBV9 and TRBJ2-6; D call uncertain. The CDR3 contains 15 residues. V lost 0 bases to trimming and J lost 2 bases, with 6 bases between them. The germline V gene has CDR1 SGDLS and CDR2 YYNGEE. CDR3 in amino acids: CASSVGHPGANVLTF. CDR3 in DNA: TGTGCCAGCAGCGTAGGACACCCTGGGGCCAACGTCCTGACTTTC.

Here the CDR3 reads CSVDGGGQGYGYTF. CDR3 in DNA: TGCAGCGTTGACGGGGGAGGACAGGGGTATGGCTACACCTTC. This chain uses TRBV29-1 with TRBJ1-2; 9 bases match TRBD1. V shed 3 bases, J shed 5 bases, and the junction held 7 bases outside the gene matches. CDR1 is SQVTM, CDR2 ANQGSEA, per germline. This CDR3 has 14 amino acids.

Comment on this clone: A junction boundary mismatches the germline segment, possibly from a read error. This sequence joins TRBV27 and TRBJ2-1; TRBD2 might be the D (6 bases). Germline CDR1 and CDR2: MNHEY and SMNVEV (reference sequence). The CDR3 length is 15 residues. In DNA, the CDR3 is TGTGCAAGCAGGTTAGCGGTCCTATCCTACAATGAGCAGTTCTTC. Encoded protein: CASRLAVLSYNEQFF.

The J gene is TRBJ2-1, the V gene TRBV5-1, with 8 bases lining up with TRBD2. The CDR3 length is 15 residues. With V trimmed by 1 base and J by 4 bases, 4 bases remained unmatched. CDR1 and CDR2 from the germline V gene are SGHRS and YFSETQ. This CDR3 is CASSLFASGYNEQFF. In DNA form, the CDR3 reads TGCGCCAGCAGCTTGTTTGCTAGCGGGTACAATGAGCAGTTCTTC.

Regarding this clone: The sample has other DNA sequences that encode this CDR3 too. J is TRBJ2-1 and V is TRBV24-1; possibly TRBD2 for D (5 bases). V lost 1 base and J lost 0, with 6 bases in between. Germline-derived CDR1 and CDR2 are KGHDR and SFDVKD. CDR3 length: 15 residues. The CDR3 spells CATSDFGSSYNEQFF. The CDR3 DNA reads TGTGCCACCAGTGATTTTGGGAGCTCCTACAATGAGCAGTTCTTC.

V is TRBV6-5 and J is TRBJ2-7, with D perhaps matching TRBD1 or TRBD2 (5 bases each). The germline V gene has CDR1 MNHEY and CDR2 SVGAGI. Trimming took 0 bases from V and 2 from J, leaving 14 bases between them. This CDR3 has 16 amino acids. The CDR3 DNA follows: TGTGCCAGCAGTTACTCGAGGGGAATATATCCCTACGAGCAGTACTTC. As protein: CASSYSRGIYPYEQYF.

The chain links TRBV12-3 or TRBV12-4 to TRBJ2-2; D unresolved. This CDR3 region has 12 residues. The germline V and J ends were trimmed by 6 bases and 1 base, with 3 bases remaining between them. The CDR3 DNA follows: TGTGCCAGCAGCCAGAACACCGGGGAGCTGTTTTTT. Its protein is CASSQNTGELFF.

The V call is TRBV10-2, the J call TRBJ2-3; 8 nucleotides match TRBD2. The CDR3 spans 16 residues. CDR1 is WSHSY and CDR2 is SAAADI in the germline V gene. With V trimmed by 6 bases and J by 2 bases, 10 bases remained unmatched. This CDR3 reads CASSPGLADATDTQYF. CDR3 bases: TGCGCCAGCAGCCCAGGACTAGCCGACGCCACAGATACGCAGTATTTT.

This clone was detected only a few times. The chain carries TRBV20-1 and TRBJ1-4; TRBD1 is a possible D gene (6 bases). Trimming cost V 3 bases and J 0 bases, with 23 bases left between them. The CDR3 length is 19 residues. Germline V gives CDR1 DFQATT, CDR2 SNEGSKA (reference sequence). The CDR3 region has the DNA TGCAGTGCTAGTCCGCTCGGGGGGTACGGGGGCTCAACTAATGAAAAACTGTTTTTT. This translates into CSASPLGGYGGSTNEKLFF.

A single count supports this clone. Other DNA sequences in the same sample also yield this CDR3. The chain recombines TRBV12-3 or TRBV12-4 with TRBJ1-1; D not certain. The CDR3 has 13 amino acids. The V end was cut by 5 bases, the J end by 2 bases, with 9 bases between. CDR3: CASSLTLNTEAFF. The CDR3 nucleotides read TGTGCCAGCAGTCTGACACTTAACACTGAAGCTTTCTTT.

The V gene is TRBV7-9, the J gene TRBJ1-2; D perhaps matches TRBD1 (6 bases). V lost 4 bases and J lost 8, with 11 bases in between. Per germline, CDR1 SEHNR and CDR2 FQNEAQ (reference sequence). The CDR3 has 12 amino acids. CDR3 sequence reads: CASSSSGEGYTF. The CDR3 region has the DNA TGTGCCAGCAGCTCCTCAGGGGAAGGCTACACCTTC.

This clone has only a few counts. J is TRBJ1-5 and V is TRBV30, with D perhaps matching TRBD1 (6 bases). Per the germline V gene, CDR1 is GTSNPN and CDR2 is SVGIG (reference sequence). This CDR3 is built from 14 residues. The germline V and J ends were trimmed by 2 bases and 0 bases, with 8 bases remaining between them. CDR3 DNA: TGTGCCTGGAGTCGGGGGGCTAGCAATCAGCCCCAGCATTTT. Its protein product is CAWSRGASNQPQHF.

The chain is built from TRBV6-6 and TRBJ2-7; 7 positions agree with TRBD1. The V gene's germline CDR1 is MNHNY and CDR2 SVGAGI (reference sequence). The CDR3 contains 15 residues. V shed 3 bases and J 2 bases; nucleotides not matched to a gene: 7. The CDR3 sequence is CASSYSPGQTYEQYF. CDR3 nucleotide sequence: TGTGCCAGCAGTTATTCTCCGGGACAGACCTACGAGCAGTACTTC.

The V call is TRBV7-9, the J call TRBJ1-2; 7 bases are shared with TRBD1. Trimming cost V 5 bases and J 0 bases; bases outside gene matches: 3. Germline loops: CDR1 SEHNR, CDR2 FQNEAQ (reference sequence). The CDR3 consists of 14 residues. The DNA of the CDR3 is TGTGCCAGCAGCCCGGACAGGACTAACTATGGCTACACCTTC. Translation: CASSPDRTNYGYTF.

V gene TRBV15 combines with J gene TRBJ1-6, with a possible D match to TRBD1 (6 bases). Germline V CDR1 and CDR2: LNHNV, YYDKDF (reference sequence). V was shortened by 1 base and J by 6 bases, with 10 bases between the two germline ends. This CDR3 spans 15 amino acids. The CDR3 DNA is TGTGCCACCAGCAGAGTCAGGGGCGGTAATTCACCCCTCCACTTT. This translates into CATSRVRGGNSPLHF.

The rearrangement uses TRBV5-1 and TRBJ1-3; D might be TRBD1 (5 bases). Germline assignment: CDR1 SGHRS and CDR2 YFSETQ. V lost 0 bases and J 2 bases, leaving 15 bases between the germline ends. The length of the CDR3 is 17 residues. DNA of the CDR3: TGCGCCAGCAGCTTGGCTGGTCAGGGTAGAACTGGAAACACCATATATTTT. It is translated as CASSLAGQGRTGNTIYF.

The V and J genes are TRBV5-1 and TRBJ1-1; TRBD1 might be the D (6 bases). This CDR3 has 14 amino acids. Germline V gives CDR1 SGHRS, CDR2 YFSETQ. Trimming pared 4 bases from V and 2 bases from J, leaving 12 bases between. The CDR3 DNA follows: TGCGCCAGCAGCGTGGGGGGCAGTAACACTGAAGCTTTCTTT. It is translated as CASSVGGSNTEAFF.

The chain has TRBV4-3 and TRBJ2-2; TRBD1 might be the D (5 bases). Looked up from germline, CDR1 is LGHNA and CDR2 is YSLEER. Trimming left V 0 bases short and J 8 bases short, with 10 bases between. The CDR3 is made up of 14 amino acids. This CDR3 reads CASSQEIGAGELFF. The DNA of the CDR3 is TGCGCCAGCAGCCAAGAAATAGGGGCAGGGGAGCTGTTTTTT.

The table lists this clone with a few counts. This chain uses TRBV9 with TRBJ2-1, with 11 bases that match TRBD1. The J segment lost 8 bases and the V segment lost 0 bases, leaving 4 bases of the junction unmatched. This CDR3 is built from 15 residues. Germline-derived CDR1 and CDR2 are SGDLS and YYNGEE. In DNA form, the CDR3 reads TGTGCCAGCAGCGTAGAAGGACAGGGGGCGGATGAGCAGTTCTTC. This encodes CASSVEGQGADEQFF.

J is TRBJ2-7 and V is TRBV18, with D perhaps TRBD1 (6 bases). Per germline, CDR1 KGHSH and CDR2 LQKENI. The CDR3 is 14 amino acids. Trimming cost V 1 base and J 5 bases, with 12 bases left between them. The CDR3 coding sequence is TGTGCCAGCTCACCACTCGCAGGGACAAACGAGCAGTACTTC. This translates into CASSPLAGTNEQYF. Complete variable domain (other parts from reference TRBV18 and TRBJ2-7): NAGVMQNPRHLVRRRGQEARLRCSPMKGHSHVYWYRQLPEEGLKFMVYLQKENIIDESGMPKERFSAEFPKEGPSILRIQQVVRGDSAAYFCASSPLAGTNEQYFGPGTRLTVT.

The genes are TRBV18 and TRBJ1-5; 7 bases align to TRBD1. CDR3 length equals 15 residues. With V trimmed by 3 bases and J by 6 bases, 8 bases remained unmatched. Germline-derived CDR1 and CDR2 are KGHSH and LQKENI. The chain's CDR3 is CASSPGTGEVQPQHF. CDR3 DNA: TGTGCCAGCTCACCGGGAACAGGGGAGGTTCAGCCCCAGCATTTT.

The CDR3 spells CASSVDVGSRETQYF. For the CDR3, the DNA is TGTGCCAGCAGCGTGGATGTCGGCTCCCGAGAGACCCAGTACTTC. The chain joins TRBV5-4 to TRBJ2-5; D is unresolved. CDR1 and CDR2 (germline): SGHNT, YYREEE (reference sequence). The germline V and J ends were trimmed by 4 bases and 4 bases, with 17 bases remaining between them. The CDR3 runs 15 residues.

The J gene is TRBJ2-7, the V gene TRBV7-8, with TRBD1 matching over 7 bases. The CDR3 has 18 residues. Germline trimming cut 2 bases from V and 3 bases from J; bases unmatched to any gene: 16. Germline-derived CDR1 and CDR2 are SGHVS and FQNEAQ. The CDR3 DNA follows: TGTGCCAGCAGCTTATTGGGCCCCATGGGACAGCTCTACTACGAGCAGTACTTC. Amino acid sequence: CASSLLGPMGQLYYEQYF.

This chain links TRBV19 with TRBJ1-1; unclear D gene. This CDR3 is built from 14 residues. V was shortened by 5 bases and J by 1 base, with 11 bases between the two germline ends. CDR1 and CDR2 from the germline V gene are LNHDA and SQIVND (reference sequence). The DNA of the CDR3 is TGTGCCAGTAGTTTCCAACTGGGGAACACTGAAGCTTTCTTT. Translated: CASSFQLGNTEAFF.